The 6 T cell receptor beta chains below come from one sample, sequenced in a study of blood T cell repertoires in COVID-19. Data came from immunoSEQ multiplex PCR; TCRdb stores just in-frame clones and leaves some out. The profile shows about 210,000 clones, about 80% of them singletons. Source material: peripheral blood. These receptors were obtained from a woman aged 80 or over with COVID-19, enrolled during active disease.

The V and J genes are TRBV5-1 and TRBJ1-6; D unresolved. CDR1 and CDR2 (germline): SGHRS, YFSETQ. The CDR3 has 15 residues. V lost 4 bases and J 8 bases, leaving 16 bases between the germline ends. The CDR3 DNA reads as TGCGCCAGCAGCGCGGGGAGCGGAGGAGATTCACCCCTCCACTTT. This codes for CASSAGSGGDSPLHF.

This clone occurred many times. The same CDR3 is also encoded by other DNA sequences in this sample. The chain joins TRBV12-3 or TRBV12-4 to TRBJ1-1, with D maybe TRBD1 (5 bases). This CDR3 has 13 amino acids. Deletions cut 3 bases from V and 4 bases from J, with 9 bases between. The DNA for the CDR3 is TGTGCCAGCAGTTTTGGGGGGGGCACTGAAGCTTTCTTT. This gives the protein CASSFGGGTEAFF.

The CDR3 DNA sequence: TGTGCCAGCAGCCGGACAGGAGACAATCAGCCCCAGCATTTT. This encodes CASSRTGDNQPQHF. The chain combines TRBV6-5 with TRBJ1-5; 7 nucleotides line up with TRBD1. The CDR3 extends over 14 amino acids. Germline CDR1 MNHEY, CDR2 SVGAGI. V lost 6 bases to trimming and J lost 3 bases; unmatched junction nucleotides: 5.

This chain uses TRBV21-1 with TRBJ2-5; the table's TRBD2 call for D was not verified on the DNA. TRBV21-1 is marked as a pseudogene. The CDR3 is 20 amino acids. CDR3 amino acids: CASSKGNRGRGPLDQETQYF. CDR3 in DNA: TGTGCCAGCAGCAAAGGGAACAGAGGGAGGGGCCCTTTGGATCAAGAGACCCAGTACTTC.

This clone was detected once. The chain recombines TRBV24-1 with TRBJ2-2; a possible D gene is TRBD1 (5 bases). The CDR3 totals 14 residues. V was pared by 5 bases and J by 4 bases, with 10 bases between. Germline values: CDR1 KGHDR, CDR2 SFDVKD. CDR3 bases: TGTGCCACCAGTGGGCAGGGTCTCACCGGGGAGCTGTTTTTT. Protein sequence: CATSGQGLTGELFF.

This clone was detected only once. The chain links TRBV4-1 to TRBJ2-1; 8 bases are a match to TRBD2. After removal of 0 bases from V and 4 bases from J, the junction contained 5 bases not matched to a gene. Germline V gene sequence: CDR1 MGHRA, CDR2 YSYEKL. The CDR3 is made up of 16 amino acids. CDR3 bases: TGCGCCAGCAGCCAAGATCTCAGCGGGGGATACAATGAGCAGTTCTTC. Translating gives CASSQDLSGGYNEQFF.